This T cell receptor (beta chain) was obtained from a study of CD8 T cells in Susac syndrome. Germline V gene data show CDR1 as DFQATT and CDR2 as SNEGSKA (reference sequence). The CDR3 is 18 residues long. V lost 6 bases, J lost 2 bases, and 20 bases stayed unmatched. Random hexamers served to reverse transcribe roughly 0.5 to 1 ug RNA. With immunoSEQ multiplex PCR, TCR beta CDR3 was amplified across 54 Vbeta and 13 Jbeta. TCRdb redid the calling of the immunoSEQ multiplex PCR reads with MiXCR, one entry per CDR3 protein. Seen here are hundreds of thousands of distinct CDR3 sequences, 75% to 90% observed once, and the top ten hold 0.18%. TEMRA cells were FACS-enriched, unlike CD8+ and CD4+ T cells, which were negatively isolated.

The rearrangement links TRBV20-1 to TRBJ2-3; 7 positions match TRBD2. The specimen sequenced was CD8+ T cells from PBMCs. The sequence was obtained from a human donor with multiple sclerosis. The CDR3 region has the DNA TGCAGTGCCACCACTCGGGGGGTAAAGACGGGCGACACAGATACGCAGTATTTT. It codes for CSATTRGVKTGDTDTQYF.